This TCR beta chain was sequenced during a study of blood T cell repertoires in COVID-19. Participants' reported clinical history set cohort assignment. With V trimmed by 8 bases and J by 8 bases, 15 bases remained unmatched. The CDR3 covers 16 residues. CDR1 is MDHEN, CDR2 SYDVKM, per germline. Assay used: immunoSEQ multiplex PCR; TCRdb lists only in-frame clones, some missing. The table has 190,000 or so clones, 87% seen once. This TCR derives from a man aged 18 to 29 with acute COVID-19. Material: PBMCs or T cells enriched from blood (not recorded which). The rearrangement joins TRBV28 to TRBJ1-4; 9 bases agree with TRBD1. The CDR3 DNA is TGTGCCAGCTCACTTCTGAAACAGGGGGCCCGGGAAAAACTGTTTTTT. Protein: CASSLLKQGAREKLFF.